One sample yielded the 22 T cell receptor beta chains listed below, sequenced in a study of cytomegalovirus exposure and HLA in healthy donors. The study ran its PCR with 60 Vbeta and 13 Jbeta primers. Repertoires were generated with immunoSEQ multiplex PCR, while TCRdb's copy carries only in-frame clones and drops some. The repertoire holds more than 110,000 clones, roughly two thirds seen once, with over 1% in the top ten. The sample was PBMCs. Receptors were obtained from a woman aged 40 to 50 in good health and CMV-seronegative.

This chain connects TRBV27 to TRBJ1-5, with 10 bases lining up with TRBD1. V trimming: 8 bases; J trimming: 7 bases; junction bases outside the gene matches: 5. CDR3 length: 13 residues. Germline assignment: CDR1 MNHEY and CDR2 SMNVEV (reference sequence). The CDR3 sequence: CASGQGGGQPQHF. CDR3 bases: TGTGCCAGCGGACAGGGGGGAGGACAGCCCCAGCATTTT.

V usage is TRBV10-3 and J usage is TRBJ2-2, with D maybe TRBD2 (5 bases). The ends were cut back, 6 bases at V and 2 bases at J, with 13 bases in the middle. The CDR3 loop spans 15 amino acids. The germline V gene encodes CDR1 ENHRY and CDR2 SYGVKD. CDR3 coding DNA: TGTGCCATCAGGGAAGGAGGTGTAAACACCGGGGAGCTGTTTTTT. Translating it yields CAIREGGVNTGELFF.

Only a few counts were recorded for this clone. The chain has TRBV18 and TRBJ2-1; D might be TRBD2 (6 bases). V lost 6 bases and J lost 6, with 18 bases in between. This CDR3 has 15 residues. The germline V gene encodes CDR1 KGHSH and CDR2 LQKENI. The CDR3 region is CASSRTKVQTNEQFF. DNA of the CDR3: TGTGCCAGCTCGCGGACTAAGGTCCAGACCAATGAGCAGTTCTTC.

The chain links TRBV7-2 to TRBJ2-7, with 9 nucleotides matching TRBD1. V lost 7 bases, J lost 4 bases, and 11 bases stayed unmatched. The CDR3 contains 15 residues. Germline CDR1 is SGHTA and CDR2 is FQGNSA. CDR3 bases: TGTGCCAGCACCCGCGAGGACAGGGGCCGGTACGAGCAGTACTTC. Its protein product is CASTREDRGRYEQYF.

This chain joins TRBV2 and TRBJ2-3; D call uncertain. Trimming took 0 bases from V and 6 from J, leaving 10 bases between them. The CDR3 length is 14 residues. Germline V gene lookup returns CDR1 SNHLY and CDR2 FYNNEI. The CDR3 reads CASSEASYSDTQYF. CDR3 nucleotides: TGTGCCAGCAGTGAAGCTAGCTACTCCGATACGCAGTATTTT.

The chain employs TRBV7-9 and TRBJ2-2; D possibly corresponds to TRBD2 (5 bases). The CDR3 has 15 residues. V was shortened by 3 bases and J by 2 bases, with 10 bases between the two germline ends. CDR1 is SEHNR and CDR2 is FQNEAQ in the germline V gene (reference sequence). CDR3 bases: TGTGCCAGCAGCTTTTACCGGGAAAACACCGGGGAGCTGTTTTTT. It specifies CASSFYRENTGELFF. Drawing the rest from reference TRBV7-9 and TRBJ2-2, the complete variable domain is DTGVSQNPRHKITKRGQNVTFRCDPISEHNRLYWYRQTLGQGPEFLTYFQNEAQLEKSRLLSDRFSAERPKGSFSTLEIQRTEQGDSAMYLCASSFYRENTGELFFGEGSRLTVL.

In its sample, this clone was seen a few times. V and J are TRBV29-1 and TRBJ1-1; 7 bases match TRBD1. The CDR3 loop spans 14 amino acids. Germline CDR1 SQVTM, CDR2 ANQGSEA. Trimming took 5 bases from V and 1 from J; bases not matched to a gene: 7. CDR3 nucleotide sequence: TGCAGCGTTTTTACAGGGGTAGGGAACACTGAAGCTTTCTTT. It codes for CSVFTGVGNTEAFF.

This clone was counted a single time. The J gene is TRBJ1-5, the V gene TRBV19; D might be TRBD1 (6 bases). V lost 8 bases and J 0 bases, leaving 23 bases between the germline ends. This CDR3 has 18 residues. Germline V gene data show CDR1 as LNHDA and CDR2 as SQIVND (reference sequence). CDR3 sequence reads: CASQGPTGSTFSNQPQHF. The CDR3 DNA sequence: TGTGCCAGTCAGGGGCCCACAGGGTCCACCTTTAGCAATCAGCCCCAGCATTTT. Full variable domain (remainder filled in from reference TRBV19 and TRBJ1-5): DGGITQSPKYLFRKEGQNVTLSCEQNLNHDAMYWYRQDPGQGLRLIYYSQIVNDFQKGDIAEGYSVSREKKESFPLTVTSAQKNPTAFYLCASQGPTGSTFSNQPQHFGDGTRLSIL.

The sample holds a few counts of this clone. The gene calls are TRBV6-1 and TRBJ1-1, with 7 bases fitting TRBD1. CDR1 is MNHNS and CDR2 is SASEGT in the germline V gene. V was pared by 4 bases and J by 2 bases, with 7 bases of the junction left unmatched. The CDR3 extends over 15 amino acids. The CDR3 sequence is CASSVAGTANTEAFF. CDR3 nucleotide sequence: TGTGCCAGCAGTGTCGCCGGGACAGCTAACACTGAAGCTTTCTTT.

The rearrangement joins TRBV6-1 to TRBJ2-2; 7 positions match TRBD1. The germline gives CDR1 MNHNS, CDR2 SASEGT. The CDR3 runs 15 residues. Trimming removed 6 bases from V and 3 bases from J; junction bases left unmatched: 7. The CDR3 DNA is TGTGCCAGCAGAGCTCCACAGGGGTACACCGGGGAGCTGTTTTTT. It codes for CASRAPQGYTGELFF.

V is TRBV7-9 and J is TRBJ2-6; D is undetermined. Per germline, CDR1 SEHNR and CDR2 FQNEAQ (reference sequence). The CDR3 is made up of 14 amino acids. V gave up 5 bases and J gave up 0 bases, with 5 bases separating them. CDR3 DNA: TGTGCCAGCAGCCCCCGCTCTGGGGCCAACGTCCTGACTTTC. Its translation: CASSPRSGANVLTF.

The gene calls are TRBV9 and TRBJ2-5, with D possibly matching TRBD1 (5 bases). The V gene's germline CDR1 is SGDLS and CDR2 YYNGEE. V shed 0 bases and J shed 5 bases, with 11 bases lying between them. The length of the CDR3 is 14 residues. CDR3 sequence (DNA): TGTGCCAGCAGCGTAGCTACGAAGGGGGAGACCCAGTACTTC. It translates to CASSVATKGETQYF. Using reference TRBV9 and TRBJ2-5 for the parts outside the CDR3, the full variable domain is DSGVTQTPKHLITATGQRVTLRCSPRSGDLSVYWYQQSLDQGLQFLIQYYNGEERAKGNILERFSAQQFPDLHSELNLSSLELGDSALYFCASSVATKGETQYFGPGTRLLVL.

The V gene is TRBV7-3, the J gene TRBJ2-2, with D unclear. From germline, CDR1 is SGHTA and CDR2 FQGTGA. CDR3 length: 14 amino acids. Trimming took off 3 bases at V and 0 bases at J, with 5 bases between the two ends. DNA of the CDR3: TGTGCCAGCAGCTTTAGCACGAACACCGGGGAGCTGTTTTTT. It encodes CASSFSTNTGELFF.

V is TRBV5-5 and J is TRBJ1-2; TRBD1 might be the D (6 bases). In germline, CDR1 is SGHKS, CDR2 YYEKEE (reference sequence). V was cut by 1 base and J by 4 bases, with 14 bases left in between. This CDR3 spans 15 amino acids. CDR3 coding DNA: TGTGCCAGCAGCTTGCGTCTGTCAGGGGCCTATGGCTACACCTTC. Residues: CASSLRLSGAYGYTF.

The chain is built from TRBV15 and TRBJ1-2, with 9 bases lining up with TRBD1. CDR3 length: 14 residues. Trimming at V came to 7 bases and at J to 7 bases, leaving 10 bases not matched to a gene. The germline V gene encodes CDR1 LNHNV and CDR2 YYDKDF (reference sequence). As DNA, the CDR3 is TGTGCCACCAAGACAGGGGGAGACATAAGTGGCTACACCTTC. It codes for CATKTGGDISGYTF.

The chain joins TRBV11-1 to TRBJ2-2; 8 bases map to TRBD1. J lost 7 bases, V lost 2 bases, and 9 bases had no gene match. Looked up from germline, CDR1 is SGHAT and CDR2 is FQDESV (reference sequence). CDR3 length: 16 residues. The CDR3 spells CASSLLDRALGGELFF. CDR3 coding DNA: TGTGCCAGCAGCTTATTGGACAGGGCATTAGGCGGGGAGCTGTTTTTT.

CDR3 protein: CASTRDREGSFYSNQPQHF. CDR3 sequence (DNA): TGTGCCAGCACCCGAGACAGGGAAGGGAGTTTTTATAGCAATCAGCCCCAGCATTTT. The rearrangement uses TRBV28 and TRBJ1-5; 7 nucleotides agree with TRBD1. Germline values: CDR1 MDHEN, CDR2 SYDVKM. Losses at the gene ends were 7 bases for V and 0 bases for J; bases not matched to a gene: 18. The CDR3 extends over 19 amino acids.

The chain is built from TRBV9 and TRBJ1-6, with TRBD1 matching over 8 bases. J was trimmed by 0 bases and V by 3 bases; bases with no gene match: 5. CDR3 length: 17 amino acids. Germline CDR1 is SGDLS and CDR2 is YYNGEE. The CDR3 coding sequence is TGTGCCAGCAGCGCTGGACAGGGAAGCTCCTATAATTCACCCCTCCACTTT. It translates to CASSAGQGSSYNSPLHF. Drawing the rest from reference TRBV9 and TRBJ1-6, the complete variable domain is DSGVTQTPKHLITATGQRVTLRCSPRSGDLSVYWYQQSLDQGLQFLIQYYNGEERAKGNILERFSAQQFPDLHSELNLSSLELGDSALYFCASSAGQGSSYNSPLHFGNGTRLTVT.

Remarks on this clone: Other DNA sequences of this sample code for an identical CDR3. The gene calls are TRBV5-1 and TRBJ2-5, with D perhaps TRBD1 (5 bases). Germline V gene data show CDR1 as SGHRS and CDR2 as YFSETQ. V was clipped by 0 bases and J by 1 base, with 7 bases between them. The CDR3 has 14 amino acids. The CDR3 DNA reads TGCGCCAGCAGCTTGGTGGGGCTCCAAGAGACCCAGTACTTC. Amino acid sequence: CASSLVGLQETQYF.

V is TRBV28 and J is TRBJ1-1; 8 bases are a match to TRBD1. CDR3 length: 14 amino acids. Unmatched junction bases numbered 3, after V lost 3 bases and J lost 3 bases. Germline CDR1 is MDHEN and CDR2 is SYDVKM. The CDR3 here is CASSLYRGYTEAFF. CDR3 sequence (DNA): TGTGCCAGCAGTTTGTACAGGGGGTACACTGAAGCTTTCTTT.

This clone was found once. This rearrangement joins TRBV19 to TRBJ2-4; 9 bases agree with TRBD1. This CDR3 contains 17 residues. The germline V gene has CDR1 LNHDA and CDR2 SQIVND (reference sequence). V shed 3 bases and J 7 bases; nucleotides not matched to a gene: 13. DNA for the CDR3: TGTGCCAGTAGTATCGCCTTATGGGGACAGGGTCGGAACATTCAGTACTTC. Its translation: CASSIALWGQGRNIQYF.

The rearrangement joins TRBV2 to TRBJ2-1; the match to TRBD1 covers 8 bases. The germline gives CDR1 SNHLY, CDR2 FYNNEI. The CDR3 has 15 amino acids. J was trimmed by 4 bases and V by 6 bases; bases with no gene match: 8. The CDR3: CASSLDRGTYNEQFF. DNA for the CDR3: TGTGCCAGCAGCCTCGACAGGGGTACTTACAATGAGCAGTTCTTC.